This entry is about one T cell receptor (beta chain). Its antigen is not identified. Germline assignment: CDR1 SGHNT and CDR2 YYREEE (reference sequence). J gave up 7 bases and V 3 bases, and 7 bases lay outside the gene matches. The CDR3 totals 16 residues. The data were obtained in a study of a mutant IDH1 vaccine in newly diagnosed glioma. Looking at the study overall: Vaccines began 4-6 weeks after radiotherapy alone, or with temozolomide cycles.

Study conclusions and caveats: Pseudoprogression appeared independent of alterations in top peripheral clonotypes.

TCRdb's copy holds only in-frame clones and misses some; the assay was immunoSEQ multiplex PCR. The sample includes tens of thousands of clones, around 87% of them seen just once. Time point of the sample: week 35, safety follow-up. All doses held 300 ug of mutant IDH1 20-mer peptide, with topical imiquimod. The clonotype originates from a man in his thirties or forties with glioma. V gene TRBV5-4 combines with J gene TRBJ2-1; 13 bases align to TRBD2. Sample: PBMCs, taken from a glioma patient whose treatment included an IDH1 peptide vaccine. CDR3 protein: CASSWAGTSGTNEQFF. The CDR3 DNA is TGTGCCAGCAGCTGGGCCGGGACTAGCGGGACGAATGAGCAGTTCTTC.